The 3 T cell receptor beta chains below were found in one sample sequenced in a study of T cell repertoires in cytomegalovirus infection. TCRdb analysed the reads with MiXCR anew, one entry per CDR3 protein. The profile covers about 900,000 distinct CDR3 sequences, with about 33% appearing a single time and under 15% taken by the ten largest. Antigens of these TCRs are unknown. Sample: cultured CD8+ T cells from PBMCs, taken from culture after CMV antigen stimulation. The receptors here all came from a human donor in good health (CMV status not recorded). Some clones in this sample may be carry-over from other donors' samples.

The gene calls are TRBV5-1 and TRBJ2-1; TRBD1 aligns across 9 bases. Losses at the gene ends were 4 bases for V and 10 bases for J; bases not matched to a gene: 9. Germline CDR1 SGHRS, CDR2 YFSETQ. The length of the CDR3 is 14 residues. CDR3 sequence: CASSVTGGYSEQFF. Here the CDR3 DNA reads TGCGCCAGCAGCGTGACAGGGGGGTACAGCGAGCAGTTCTTC.

The chain joins TRBV7-4 to TRBJ2-3, with TRBD2 as a possible D gene (5 bases). Germline CDR1 and CDR2: SGHVT and SQSDAQ. There are 15 residues in the CDR3. V was trimmed by 2 bases and J by 2 bases, leaving 11 bases between them. Here the CDR3 DNA reads TGTGCCAGCAGCTTACTGAGCGGTAACACAGATACGCAGTATTTT. It specifies CASSLLSGNTDTQYF.

The chain employs TRBV25-1 and TRBJ2-2; 7 bases fit TRBD1. CDR1 is MGHDK, CDR2 SYGVNS, per germline. The trim removed 6 bases at V and 4 bases at J, leaving 8 bases unmatched. The CDR3 spans 15 residues. The CDR3 reads CASREDRAGTGELFF. CDR3 nucleotide sequence: TGTGCCAGCAGGGAAGACAGGGCGGGCACCGGGGAGCTGTTTTTT.